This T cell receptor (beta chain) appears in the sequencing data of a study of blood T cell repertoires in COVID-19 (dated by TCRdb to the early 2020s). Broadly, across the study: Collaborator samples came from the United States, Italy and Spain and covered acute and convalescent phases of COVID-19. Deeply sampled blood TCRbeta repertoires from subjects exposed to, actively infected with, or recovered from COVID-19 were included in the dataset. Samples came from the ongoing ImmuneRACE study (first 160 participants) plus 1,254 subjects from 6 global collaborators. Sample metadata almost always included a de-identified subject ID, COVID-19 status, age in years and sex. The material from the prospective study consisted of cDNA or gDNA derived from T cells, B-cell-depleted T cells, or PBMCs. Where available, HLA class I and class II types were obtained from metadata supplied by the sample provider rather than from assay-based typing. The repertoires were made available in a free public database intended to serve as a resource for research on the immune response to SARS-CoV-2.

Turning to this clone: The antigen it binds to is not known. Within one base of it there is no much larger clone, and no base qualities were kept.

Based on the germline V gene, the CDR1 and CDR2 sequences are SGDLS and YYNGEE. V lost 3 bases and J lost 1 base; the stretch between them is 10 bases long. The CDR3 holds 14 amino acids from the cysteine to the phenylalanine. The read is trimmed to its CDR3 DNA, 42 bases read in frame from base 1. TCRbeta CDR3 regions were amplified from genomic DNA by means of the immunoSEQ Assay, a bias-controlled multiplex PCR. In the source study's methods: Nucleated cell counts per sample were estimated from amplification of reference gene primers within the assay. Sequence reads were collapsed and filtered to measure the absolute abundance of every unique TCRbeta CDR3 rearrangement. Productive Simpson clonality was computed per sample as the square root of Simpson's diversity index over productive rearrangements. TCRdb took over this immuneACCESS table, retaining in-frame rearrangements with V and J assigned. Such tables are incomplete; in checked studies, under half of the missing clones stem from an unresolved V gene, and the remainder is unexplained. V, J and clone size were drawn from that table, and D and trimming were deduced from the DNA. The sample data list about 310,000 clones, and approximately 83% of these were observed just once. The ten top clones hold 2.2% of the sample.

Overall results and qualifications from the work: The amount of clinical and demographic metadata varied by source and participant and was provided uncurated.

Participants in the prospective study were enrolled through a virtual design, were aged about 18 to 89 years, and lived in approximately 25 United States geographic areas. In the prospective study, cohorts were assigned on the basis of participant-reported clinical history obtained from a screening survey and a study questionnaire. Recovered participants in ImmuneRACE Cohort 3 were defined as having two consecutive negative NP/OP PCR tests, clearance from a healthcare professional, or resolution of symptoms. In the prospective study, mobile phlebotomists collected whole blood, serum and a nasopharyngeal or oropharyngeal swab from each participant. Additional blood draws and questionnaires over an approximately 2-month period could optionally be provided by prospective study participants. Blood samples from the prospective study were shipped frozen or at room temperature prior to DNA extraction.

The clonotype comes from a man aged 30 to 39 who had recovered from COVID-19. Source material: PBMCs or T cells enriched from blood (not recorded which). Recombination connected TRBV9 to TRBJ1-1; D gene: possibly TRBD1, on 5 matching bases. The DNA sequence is TGTGCCAGCAGCGCCAGACAGACGAACACTGAAGCTTTCTTT. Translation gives CASSARQTNTEAFF.